Described below is a single T cell receptor (beta chain) sequence and its context. The data belong to a study of blood T cell repertoires in COVID-19. Measured with immunoSEQ multiplex PCR; TCRdb has only the in-frame clones, and not every one. The data hold about 200,000 clones, with 82% observed a single time. The J segment lost 5 bases and the V segment lost 4 bases, leaving 9 bases of the junction unmatched. There are 15 residues in the CDR3. Germline values: CDR1 MNHNY, CDR2 SVGAGI (reference sequence). What was sequenced was peripheral blood. This sequence joins TRBV6-6 and TRBJ1-2, with TRBD1 matching over 8 bases. This clonotype was sampled from a woman in her thirties or forties with acute or convalescent COVID-19. The CDR3: CASSSPGTGEYGYTF. CDR3 DNA sequence: TGTGCCAGCAGTTCACCCGGGACAGGAGAGTATGGCTACACCTTC.